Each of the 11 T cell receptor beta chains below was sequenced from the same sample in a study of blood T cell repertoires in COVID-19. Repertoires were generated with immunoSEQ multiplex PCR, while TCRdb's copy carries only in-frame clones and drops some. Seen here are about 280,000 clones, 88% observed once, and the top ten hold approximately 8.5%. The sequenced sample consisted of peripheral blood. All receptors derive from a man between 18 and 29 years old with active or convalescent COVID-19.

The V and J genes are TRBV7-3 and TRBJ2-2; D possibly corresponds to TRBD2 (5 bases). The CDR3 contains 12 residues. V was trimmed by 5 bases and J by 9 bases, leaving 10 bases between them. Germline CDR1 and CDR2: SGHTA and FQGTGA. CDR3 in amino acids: CASSPTGRELFF. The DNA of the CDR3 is TGTGCCAGCAGCCCCACGGGGAGGGAGCTGTTTTTT.

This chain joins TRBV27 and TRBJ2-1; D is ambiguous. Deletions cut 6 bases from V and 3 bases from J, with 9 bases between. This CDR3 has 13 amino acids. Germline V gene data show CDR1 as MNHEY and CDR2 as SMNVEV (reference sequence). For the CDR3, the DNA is TGTGCCAGCAGCTCTACCGTCTACAATGAGCAGTTCTTC. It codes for CASSSTVYNEQFF.

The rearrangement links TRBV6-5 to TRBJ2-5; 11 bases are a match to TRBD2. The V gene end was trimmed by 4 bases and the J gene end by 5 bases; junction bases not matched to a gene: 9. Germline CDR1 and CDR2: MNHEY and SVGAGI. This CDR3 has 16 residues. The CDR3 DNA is TGTGCCAGCAGTTCCTTAGCGGGGGGGCGGAAGGAGACCCAGTACTTC. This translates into CASSSLAGGRKETQYF.

The DNA for the CDR3 is TGTGCCAGCAGTCGCCCAGCTGGAAACACCATATATTTT. This sequence encodes CASSRPAGNTIYF. V and J are TRBV6-2 or TRBV6-3 and TRBJ1-3; no firm D call. The CDR3 has 13 residues. V was trimmed by 5 bases and J by 2 bases, leaving 7 bases between them. CDR1 is MNHEY and CDR2 is SVGEGT in the germline V gene.

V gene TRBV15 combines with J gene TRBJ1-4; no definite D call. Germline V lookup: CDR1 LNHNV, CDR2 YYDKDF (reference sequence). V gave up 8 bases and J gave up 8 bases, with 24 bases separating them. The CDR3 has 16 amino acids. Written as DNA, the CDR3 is TGTGCCACCCGCATCCCACTAGAGGCCCGCGGAGAAAAACTGTTTTTT. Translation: CATRIPLEARGEKLFF.

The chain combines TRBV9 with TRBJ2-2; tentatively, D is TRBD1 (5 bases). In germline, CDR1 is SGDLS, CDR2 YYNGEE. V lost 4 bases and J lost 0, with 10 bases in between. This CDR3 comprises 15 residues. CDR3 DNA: TGTGCCAGCAGCTCCCGGACAACGAACACCGGGGAGCTGTTTTTT. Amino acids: CASSSRTTNTGELFF.

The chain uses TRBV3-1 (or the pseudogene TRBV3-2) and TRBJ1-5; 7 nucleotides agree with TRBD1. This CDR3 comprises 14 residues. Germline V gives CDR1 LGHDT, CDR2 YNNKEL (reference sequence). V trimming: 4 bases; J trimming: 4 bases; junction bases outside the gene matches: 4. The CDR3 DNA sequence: TGTGCCAGCAGCCTCTGGGACAGTAATCAGCCCCAGCATTTT. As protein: CASSLWDSNQPQHF.

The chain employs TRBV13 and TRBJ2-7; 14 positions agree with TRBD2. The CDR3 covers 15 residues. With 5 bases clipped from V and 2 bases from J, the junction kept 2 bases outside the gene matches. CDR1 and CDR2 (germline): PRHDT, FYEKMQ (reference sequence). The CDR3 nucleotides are TGTGCCAGCAGCAAGACTAGCGGGGGGGCCTACGAGCAGTACTTC. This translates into CASSKTSGGAYEQYF.

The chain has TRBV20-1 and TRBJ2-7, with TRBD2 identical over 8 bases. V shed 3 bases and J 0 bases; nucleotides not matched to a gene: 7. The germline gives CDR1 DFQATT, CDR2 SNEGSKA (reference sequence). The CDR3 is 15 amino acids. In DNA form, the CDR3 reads TGCAGTGCTAGTCCCGTCCTAGCGGGCTCCTACGAGCAGTACTTC. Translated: CSASPVLAGSYEQYF.

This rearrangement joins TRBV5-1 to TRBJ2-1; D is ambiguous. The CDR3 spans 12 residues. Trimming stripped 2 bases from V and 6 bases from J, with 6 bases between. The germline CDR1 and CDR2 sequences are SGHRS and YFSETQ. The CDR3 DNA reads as TGCGCCAGCAGCTTATACGGCAATGAGCAGTTCTTC. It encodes CASSLYGNEQFF.

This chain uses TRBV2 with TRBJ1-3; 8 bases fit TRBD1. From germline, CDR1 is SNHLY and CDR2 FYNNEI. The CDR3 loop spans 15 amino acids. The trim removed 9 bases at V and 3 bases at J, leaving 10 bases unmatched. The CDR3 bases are TGTGCCAGTGAAGAAGACAGGGGCTTTGGAAACACCATATATTTT. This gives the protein CASEEDRGFGNTIYF.